This is a list of T cell receptor beta chains from one sample in a study of T cells after yellow fever vaccination. TCRdb recomputed calls from the 5' RACE reads with MiXCR, one row per CDR3 protein. The table lists about 510,000 distinct CDR3 sequences, 21% of them singletons. The source material was PBMCs, sampled approximately 22 days after the first yellow fever vaccination. The receptors were gathered from a young man who received the YFV17D yellow fever vaccine. Both conserved end residues are part of each CDR3. The D gene is left open where the match is weak. The size field is filled for only some rows; it gives once, few, many or a size class.

V	J	D	size	DNA	CDR3
TRBV29-1	TRBJ2-5	TRBD2	NA	TGCAGCGTGGGGGGGATCCCGGCGAAGAGTGAGACCCAGTACTTC	CSVGGIPAKSETQYF
TRBV7-9	TRBJ2-7	NA	few	TGTGCCAGCAGCCGGATCCACGCCTACGAGCAGTACTTC	CASSRIHAYEQYF
TRBV14	TRBJ2-1	TRBD2	NA	TGTGCCAGCAGCCAAGTTGGGGGGGGTTCCTACAATGAGCAGTTCTTC	CASSQVGGGSYNEQFF
TRBV19	TRBJ1-1	NA	NA	TGTGCCAGTAGTTCCAGGGTTTCGCGAACTTTCTTT	CASSSRVSRTFF
TRBV20-1	TRBJ2-5	TRBD2	many	TGCAGTGCTAGACGACGCGGGACTAGCGGGGGGGCCTTGGAGACCCAGTACTTC	CSARRRGTSGGALETQYF
TRBV12-3/TRBV12-4	TRBJ2-4	NA	NA	TGTGCCAGCAGTCCCCGGAGCGGACTAGCCAAAAACATTCAGTACTTC	CASSPRSGLAKNIQYF
TRBV18	TRBJ2-1	NA	NA	TGTGCCAGCTCACCGACAGGCCCGAGGAATGAGCAGTTCTTC	CASSPTGPRNEQFF
TRBV7-9	TRBJ1-2	NA	NA	TGTGCCAGCAGTCCGATAAGCTTC	CASSPISF
TRBV18	TRBJ1-1	TRBD1	NA	TGTGCCAGCTCACCAACCGGGACAGGGGGCGCAGGCTTT	CASSPTGTGGAGF
TRBV10-3	TRBJ2-1	NA	few	TGTGCCATCAGTGAACGGGGCCAGGGGTTGCATGAGCAGTTCTTC	CAISERGQGLHEQFF
TRBV12-3/TRBV12-4	TRBJ1-5	TRBD1	NA	TGTGCCAGCAATCCCGGGACAGTGGGCAATCAGCCCCAGCATTTT	CASNPGTVGNQPQHF
TRBV7-2	TRBJ1-5	NA	NA	TGTGCCAGCAGCTTAGTTGGGGGGTCGAGCAATCAGCCCCAGCATTTT	CASSLVGGSSNQPQHF
TRBV18	TRBJ2-2	NA	many	TGTGCCAGCTCACCACGGGGACTCAGTAAAGTGGCCGGGGAGCTGTTTTTT	CASSPRGLSKVAGELFF
TRBV6-5	TRBJ2-7	NA	NA	TGTACCAGCAGTTACTCGACCGGATACGAGCAGTACTTC	CTSSYSTGYEQYF
TRBV6-1	TRBJ2-3	TRBD2	few	TGTGCCAGCAGTAGGGGACTAGCGGTGGCCCCAGATACGCAGTATTTT	CASSRGLAVAPDTQYF
TRBV5-4	TRBJ2-6	TRBD1	NA	TGTGCCAGCAGCTTGGCTGACAGGGGGCTTACTGGGGCCAACGTCCTGACTTTC	CASSLADRGLTGANVLTF
TRBV2	TRBJ2-1	NA	NA	TGTGCCAGCAGTGTATCCACTCTCCTCTACAATGAGCAGTTCTTC	CASSVSTLLYNEQFF
TRBV3-1	TRBJ2-3	NA	few	TGTGCCAGCACCCTCACAGGGAACATCGCAGATACGCAGTATTTT	CASTLTGNIADTQYF
TRBV12-3/TRBV12-4	TRBJ2-1	NA	NA	TGTGCCAGCGGGGATCTTCGCTCAGGGGCTGAGCAGTTCTTC	CASGDLRSGAEQFF
TRBV5-1	TRBJ2-3	NA	few	TGCGCCAGCAGCTTGGTAGGTTCCGCAGATACGCAGTATTTT	CASSLVGSADTQYF
TRBV20-1	TRBJ2-5	NA	few	TGCAGTGCTAGAGATGGGCTTCGACAAGAGACCCAGTACTTC	CSARDGLRQETQYF
TRBV20-1	TRBJ2-3	NA	few	TGCAGTGCTTCCCCTGCGGAGGGAACAGATACGCAGTATTTT	CSASPAEGTDTQYF
TRBV10-3	TRBJ2-5	NA	NA	TGTGCCAGCAGAAGTACGGACAGACAAGAGACCCAGTACTTC	CASRSTDRQETQYF
TRBV12-3/TRBV12-4	TRBJ2-6	NA	few	TGTGCCAGCAGTGACAGGAGTGGGGCCAACGTCCTGACTTTC	CASSDRSGANVLTF
TRBV3-1	TRBJ2-5	TRBD2	few	TGTGCCAGCAGCCGACTAGCCGAATTCCAGTGGGGCGTCCAGTACTTC	CASSRLAEFQWGVQYF
TRBV5-1	TRBJ2-7	TRBD2	NA	TGCGCCAGCAGCGGAGGGGCGGGGGGGCCCTACGAGCAGTACTTC	CASSGGAGGPYEQYF
TRBV20-1	TRBJ1-1	NA	few	TGCAGTGCTAGAGATCATGTGGGGGGCACTGAAGCTTTCTTT	CSARDHVGGTEAFF